The next 18 T cell receptor beta chains were all read from a single sample in a study of blood T cell repertoires in COVID-19. Data came from immunoSEQ multiplex PCR; TCRdb stores just in-frame clones and leaves some out. This repertoire shows 190,000 or so clones, about 86% found once; its top ten account for 7% to 9%. The specimen was PBMCs or T cells enriched from blood (not recorded which). The receptors derive from a man between 40 and 49 years old who had recovered from COVID-19.

V usage is TRBV9 and J usage is TRBJ1-3, with D tentatively TRBD1 (5 bases). The CDR3 totals 16 residues. V lost 0 bases, J lost 0 bases, and 10 bases lay in between. CDR1 is SGDLS, CDR2 YYNGEE, per germline. CDR3 loop: CASSVDPQVSGNTIYF. The CDR3, as DNA: TGTGCCAGCAGCGTAGACCCACAGGTCTCTGGAAACACCATATATTTT.

The J gene is TRBJ2-7, the V gene TRBV9; TRBD1 agrees at 7 bases. The V gene's germline CDR1 is SGDLS and CDR2 YYNGEE. The CDR3 loop spans 13 amino acids. The V segment lost 0 bases and the J segment 3 bases; nucleotides outside the gene matches: 0. CDR3 residues: CASSVGDSYEQYF. DNA of the CDR3: TGTGCCAGCAGCGTAGGGGACAGCTACGAGCAGTACTTC.

The chain couples TRBV19 to TRBJ2-1, with D tentatively TRBD2 (6 bases). Trimming took 3 bases from V and 0 from J, leaving 9 bases between them. There are 15 residues in the CDR3. Germline V gives CDR1 LNHDA, CDR2 SQIVND (reference sequence). The CDR3 sequence is CASSIRGNSYNEQFF. The CDR3, as DNA: TGTGCCAGTAGTATTCGGGGGAACTCCTACAATGAGCAGTTCTTC.

V and J are TRBV6-5 and TRBJ1-2, with 7 nucleotides matching TRBD1. Looked up from germline, CDR1 is MNHEY and CDR2 is SVGAGI. V lost 3 bases, J lost 1 base, and 5 bases stayed unmatched. CDR3 length equals 15 residues. DNA of the CDR3: TGTGCCAGCAGTTATACCGGACAGGATAACTATGGCTACACCTTC. Translation gives CASSYTGQDNYGYTF.

Comment on this clone: This CDR3 is also generated by other DNA sequences in the sample. V gene TRBV18 combines with J gene TRBJ2-7; D perhaps matches TRBD1 (6 bases). Germline assignment: CDR1 KGHSH and CDR2 LQKENI. The germline V and J ends were trimmed by 2 bases and 4 bases, with 9 bases remaining between them. This CDR3 is built from 13 residues. CDR3 DNA sequence: TGTGCCAGCTCACCAAACAGGGCATACGAGCAGTACTTC. As protein: CASSPNRAYEQYF.

For the CDR3, the DNA is TGTGCCATCAGTGAGTCGACTAGCGGGGGCGGGGAGCTGTTTTTT. Protein: CAISESTSGGGELFF. The rearrangement uses TRBV10-3 and TRBJ2-2; 12 bases match TRBD2. With 0 bases clipped from V and 7 bases from J, the junction kept 0 bases outside the gene matches. CDR1 is ENHRY and CDR2 is SYGVKD in the germline V gene. CDR3 size: 15 residues.

This sequence joins TRBV7-2 and TRBJ1-5; D is perhaps TRBD1 (5 bases). Trimming stripped 4 bases from V and 7 bases from J, with 20 bases between. Germline V gene sequence: CDR1 SGHTA, CDR2 FQGNSA. The CDR3 covers 16 residues. The DNA of the CDR3 is TGTGCCAGCAGCTCGACCCCGTCCAGGGTAGGGCAGCCCCAGCATTTT. Its translation: CASSSTPSRVGQPQHF.

V and J are TRBV4-2 and TRBJ1-1; possible D gene TRBD1, 5 bases. V lost 0 bases to trimming and J lost 5 bases, with 13 bases between them. This CDR3 has 15 residues. Germline V gene sequence: CDR1 LGHNA, CDR2 YNFKEQ. The CDR3, as DNA: TGTGCCAGCAGCCAAGAAGTAAGCAGGGTAACTGAAGCTTTCTTT. It specifies CASSQEVSRVTEAFF.

V usage is TRBV30 and J usage is TRBJ1-5; D remains unclear. Per germline, CDR1 GTSNPN and CDR2 SVGIG (reference sequence). The CDR3 runs to 16 residues. The V gene lost 5 bases and the J gene lost 0 bases, with 17 bases spanning the gap. The DNA for the CDR3 is TGTGCCTGGGATCGGCAAACTATAGGTAGCAATCAGCCCCAGCATTTT. Encoded protein: CAWDRQTIGSNQPQHF.

This rearrangement joins TRBV2 to TRBJ2-1, with D possibly being TRBD2 (5 bases). Germline lookup yields CDR1 SNHLY and CDR2 FYNNEI. V dropped 7 bases and J dropped 7 bases, with 8 bases sitting between them. The CDR3 extends over 11 amino acids. The CDR3 bases are TGTGCCAGCATGAGAGGGAATGAGCAGTTCTTC. Its translation is CASMRGNEQFF.

The chain uses TRBV5-1 and TRBJ2-3; D call uncertain. V lost 5 bases and J 3 bases, leaving 13 bases between the germline ends. The length of the CDR3 is 14 residues. Germline values: CDR1 SGHRS, CDR2 YFSETQ. The CDR3 protein is CASRVRSETDTQYF. The CDR3, as DNA: TGCGCCAGCAGGGTTAGATCTGAAACAGATACGCAGTATTTT.

V usage is TRBV28 and J usage is TRBJ1-2, with 8 bases matching TRBD1. Germline V gives CDR1 MDHEN, CDR2 SYDVKM. The CDR3 runs 12 residues. V gave up 7 bases and J gave up 8 bases; unmatched junction bases: 6. The CDR3 loop is CASMRDRGGYTF. CDR3 nucleotide sequence: TGTGCCAGCATGCGCGACAGGGGCGGCTACACCTTC.

This chain connects TRBV7-7 to TRBJ1-3; TRBD1 matches at 7 bases. J was trimmed by 0 bases and V by 4 bases; bases with no gene match: 9. The CDR3 length is 17 residues. From germline, CDR1 is SSHAT and CDR2 FNYEAQ (reference sequence). CDR3 DNA sequence: TGTGCCAGCAGCTGGAAAGACCGGGACAGCTCTGGAAACACCATATATTTT. As protein: CASSWKDRDSSGNTIYF.

This rearrangement joins TRBV6-5 to TRBJ2-1, with D maybe TRBD1 (6 bases). Germline assignment: CDR1 MNHEY and CDR2 SVGAGI. Deletions cut 6 bases from V and 7 bases from J, with 16 bases between. The CDR3 sequence is 14 residues long. The chain's CDR3 is CASRGDMGRNEQFF. The CDR3 DNA reads TGTGCCAGCAGGGGGGACATGGGTCGTAATGAGCAGTTCTTC.

This clone came up once. The CDR3 is CASSGNRYSGNTIYF. As DNA, the CDR3 is TGTGCCAGCAGTGGTAACCGCTACTCTGGAAACACCATATATTTT. V gene TRBV13 combines with J gene TRBJ1-3; D not resolved. This CDR3 has 15 residues. The V and J ends lost 6 bases and 0 bases respectively, with 12 bases between them. Germline V gives CDR1 PRHDT, CDR2 FYEKMQ (reference sequence).

This clone has a single count. The chain links TRBV3-1 (or the pseudogene TRBV3-2) to TRBJ1-2, with D hard to call. The CDR3 consists of 12 residues. Germline CDR1 LGHDT, CDR2 YNNKEL (reference sequence). The germline V and J ends were trimmed by 1 base and 7 bases, with 7 bases remaining between them. CDR3 coding DNA: TGTGCCAGCAGCCAAGTAGCACGTGGCTACACCTTC. Translated, it gives CASSQVARGYTF.

This clone was picked up a small number of times. The chain joins TRBV5-4 to TRBJ2-7; 10 positions match TRBD1. Germline CDR1 reads SGHNT; CDR2 reads YYREEE (reference sequence). V lost 4 bases and J lost 4; bases outside the gene matches: 8. This CDR3 has 15 amino acids. The CDR3 reads CASSPRTGGPYEQYF. The CDR3 region has the DNA TGTGCCAGCAGCCCTAGGACAGGGGGACCATACGAGCAGTACTTC.

The V and J genes are TRBV11-2 and TRBJ2-7; the D gene is possibly TRBD1 (6 bases). The CDR3 totals 14 residues. Germline V CDR1 and CDR2: SGHAT, FQNNGV. With 5 bases removed from V and 2 bases from J, the gap between germline ends came to 13 bases. The CDR3 protein is CASSLGTPTYEQYF. CDR3 in DNA: TGTGCCAGCAGCCTCGGGACACCGACCTACGAGCAGTACTTC.